This TCR beta chain was identified in a study of PD-1 blockade in classical Hodgkin lymphoma. Study observations and caveats: CD4+ TCR diversity climbed significantly by C4D1, unlike CD8+ TCR diversity.

TCRdb's table, derived via immunoSEQ multiplex PCR, lists solely in-frame clones and lacks some. The sample includes fewer than 90,000 clones, around 90% of them seen just once. For this clone: Its antigen remains unknown.

After autologous stem cell transplantation all patients relapsed, and prior brentuximab vedotin exposure differed between cohorts. The receptor was derived from a human donor with classical Hodgkin lymphoma. Sequencing was performed on peripheral blood mononuclear cells (PBMCs), taken at baseline.

Here the CDR3 reads CASSLEPSASYEQYF. The CDR3 coding sequence is TGTGCCAGCAGCTTGGAGCCTAGCGCCTCCTACGAGCAGTACTTC. The chain uses TRBV5-5 and TRBJ2-7, with D tentatively TRBD2 (6 bases). CDR3 length equals 15 residues. V lost 0 bases and J lost 0, with 10 bases in between. CDR1 and CDR2 (germline): SGHKS, YYEKEE (reference sequence).